The rows below give T cell receptor beta chains drawn from one sample of a study of blood T cell repertoires in COVID-19. Only in-frame clones appear in the TCRdb table, and some are missing; sequencing was by immunoSEQ multiplex PCR. The sample includes under 250,000 clones, roughly four fifths of them seen just once. The material sequenced was peripheral blood. These receptor sequences come from a woman aged 40 to 55 with acute or convalescent COVID-19. Both conserved end residues are part of each CDR3. The order of the fields is V gene, J gene, D gene, clone size, CDR3 DNA, CDR3 protein. The D gene is left open where the match is weak. Clone size is stated in some rows and not others, as once, few, many or a class when expanded.

TRBV7-5	TRBJ2-2	-	once	TGTGCCAGAAGCTTTAAGAGACTAGCGGCCCCCACCGGGGAGCTGTTTTTT	CARSFKRLAAPTGELFF
TRBV19	TRBJ2-1	-	-	TGTGCCAGTAGTACAGGGACTGGTGAGCAGTTCTTC	CASSTGTGEQFF
TRBV25-1	TRBJ1-1	-	once	-	CASSEFGGGTFF
TRBV2	TRBJ1-5	-	-	TGTGCCAGCAGTGAATATGGAGGATATAGCAATCAGCCCCAGCATTTT	CASSEYGGYSNQPQHF
TRBV6-5	TRBJ1-1	-	-	TGTGCCAGCAGTACTTTAGGGGGAAGCACTGAAGCTTTCTTT	CASSTLGGSTEAFF
TRBV4-2	TRBJ2-2	-	-	TGTGCCAGCAGCCAACCGGGTGGGTTAAACACCGGGGAGCTGTTTTTT	CASSQPGGLNTGELFF
TRBV11-2	TRBJ1-1	-	-	TGTGCCAGCAGCAAACCTACAGGGAACACTGAAGCTTTCTTT	CASSKPTGNTEAFF
TRBV18	TRBJ1-2	-	-	TGTGCCAGCTCACCAGACGACAGGAGGAGCTATGGCTACACCTTC	CASSPDDRRSYGYTF
TRBV30	TRBJ1-3	-	few	TGTGCCTGGAGTGAGGTGGGGACAAACAGAAACACCATATATTTT	CAWSEVGTNRNTIYF
TRBV6-2/TRBV6-3	TRBJ1-1	-	-	TGTGCCAGCAGTCGACAGACTGAAGCTTTCTTT	CASSRQTEAFF
TRBV7-9	TRBJ2-3	-	-	TGTGCCAGCAGCCCACTGGATCGGGCAGATACGCAGTATTTT	CASSPLDRADTQYF
TRBV27	TRBJ1-6	-	-	TGTGCCAGCAGTGGGCGGACAGACTATAATTCACCCCTCCACTTT	CASSGRTDYNSPLHF
TRBV5-1	TRBJ1-1	TRBD1	-	TGCGCCAGCAGCTCAACAGGGGCGGTGGACACTGAAGCTTTCTTT	CASSSTGAVDTEAFF
TRBV27	TRBJ1-1	TRBD1	-	TGTGCCAGCAGTTTGAAACCCGGGACAGGGCTTGAAGCTTTCTTT	CASSLKPGTGLEAFF
TRBV19	TRBJ1-2	TRBD1	many	TGTGCCAGTAGTATAGACGCCAGGGGGCTTGGCTACACCTTC	CASSIDARGLGYTF
TRBV12-5	TRBJ2-5	TRBD1	once	TGTGCTAGTGGCCCTCCGGGACAGGGACAAGAGACCCAGTACTTC	CASGPPGQGQETQYF
TRBV5-3	TRBJ2-1	TRBD2	few	TGTGCCAGAAGCTTGGTGGGGGGACTAGCGGGACCTCCCTACAATGAGCAGTTCTTC	CARSLVGGLAGPPYNEQFF
TRBV7-9	TRBJ2-2	TRBD2	-	TGTGCCAGCAGAGCCACTAGCGGGAGGACGAACACCGGGGAGCTGTTTTTT	CASRATSGRTNTGELFF
TRBV3-1/TRBV3-2	TRBJ1-3	TRBD1	-	TGTGCCAGCAGCCCCAGGGGGTTCTCTGGAAACACCATATATTTT	CASSPRGFSGNTIYF
TRBV18	TRBJ2-5	TRBD2	-	TGTGCCAGCTCACCAGTTAGCGGGAGAAAAGAGACCCAGTACTTC	CASSPVSGRKETQYF
TRBV4-3	TRBJ2-3	-	once	TGCGCCAGCAGCCAAGGGGCAAACCCCCTACTTTTT	CASSQGANPLLF
TRBV7-2	TRBJ1-1	TRBD1	-	TGTGCCAGCAGCTTAGGACCGGGACAGGGCTCCGCTTTCTTT	CASSLGPGQGSAFF
TRBV30	TRBJ2-1	-	few	TGTGCCTGGAGTGTAGGACTACTCAATGAGCAGTTCTTC	CAWSVGLLNEQFF
TRBV6-2/TRBV6-3	TRBJ1-2	-	few	TGTGCCAGCAGTTACGCAGAACGAACCTATGGCTACACCTTC	CASSYAERTYGYTF
TRBV12-3/TRBV12-4	TRBJ1-1	TRBD1	-	TGTGCCAGCACCTTACAGGGGGCCGGTGAAGCTTTCTTT	CASTLQGAGEAFF
TRBV7-9	TRBJ2-7	-	-	TGTGCCAGCAGCTTGGGCCTCTCTTTTTCCTACGAGCAGTACTTC	CASSLGLSFSYEQYF
TRBV15	TRBJ2-3	TRBD2	-	TGTGCCACCAGCAGACGAAGGCGGGAGGGAGGAACGCAGTATTTT	CATSRRRREGGTQYF
TRBV19	TRBJ1-1	-	-	TGTGCCAGTAGTACTCACCCCGGCGGGAAAGCTTTCTTT	CASSTHPGGKAFF
TRBV18	TRBJ1-1	-	-	TGTGCCAGCTCACCCCAGGGGAACACTGAAGCTTTCTTT	CASSPQGNTEAFF
TRBV27	TRBJ2-1	-	-	TGTGCCAGCCGGTCGACTAATGACTACAATGAGCAGTTCTTC	CASRSTNDYNEQFF
TRBV27	TRBJ1-1	-	-	TGTGCCAGCAGTCCATCCATACAGGGGAACACTGAAGCTTTCTTT	CASSPSIQGNTEAFF
TRBV5-1	TRBJ1-2	-	-	TGCGCCAGCAGCTTGGGACAGAGCTATGGCTACACCTTC	CASSLGQSYGYTF
TRBV6-2/TRBV6-3	TRBJ2-7	TRBD1	-	TGTGCCAGCAGTTACGGGACAGGGACTAACGAGCAGTACTTC	CASSYGTGTNEQYF
TRBV2	TRBJ2-7	-	-	TGTGCCAGCAGCGCACCAGGGGTTATCATCTACGAGCAGTACTTC	CASSAPGVIIYEQYF
TRBV6-2/TRBV6-3	TRBJ2-7	TRBD2	few	TGTGCCAGCAGTTACGGGGCTAGCGGATACACGATTTACGAGCAGTACTTC	CASSYGASGYTIYEQYF
TRBV3-1/TRBV3-2	TRBJ1-1	-	-	TGTGCCAGCAGCCAAAGCAGGGTAGGTACTGAAGCTTTCTTT	CASSQSRVGTEAFF
TRBV3-1/TRBV3-2	TRBJ1-2	TRBD1	-	TGTGCCAGCAGCCAGCTTTTTACAGGGGGCAACTATGGCTACACCTTC	CASSQLFTGGNYGYTF
TRBV20-1	TRBJ1-2	-	-	TGCAGTGCTAGTGGGCAGGGATATGACTATGGCTACACCTTC	CSASGQGYDYGYTF
TRBV4-1	TRBJ2-1	TRBD1	-	TGCGCCAGCAGCCAAGGGCCCCGACAGGGGGTCGATGAGCAGTTCTTC	CASSQGPRQGVDEQFF
TRBV6-5	TRBJ1-2	-	-	TGTGCCAGCAGTTACTCGATGGGGAGGAAGTACACCTTC	CASSYSMGRKYTF
TRBV3-1/TRBV3-2	TRBJ2-2	-	-	TGTGCCAGCAGCTCCTGGGGAGACACCGGGGAGCTGTTTTTT	CASSSWGDTGELFF
TRBV6-2/TRBV6-3	TRBJ2-7	TRBD2	medium-sized	TGTGCCAGCAGTTACGGGACTAGCGGGTTTTACGAGCAGTACTTC	CASSYGTSGFYEQYF
TRBV14	TRBJ2-7	TRBD2	-	TGTGCCAGCAGCCAAGTTACTAGCGGGAGGGCCGATGGCCACGAGCAGTACTTC	CASSQVTSGRADGHEQYF
TRBV27	TRBJ2-3	-	-	TGTGCCAGCATTGGGAGAAGAGATACGCAGTATTTT	CASIGRRDTQYF
TRBV7-2	TRBJ2-1	-	-	TGTGCCAGCAGCTTAGGAGGGGGAGCTCCTACACCCGAGCAGTTCTTC	CASSLGGGAPTPEQFF